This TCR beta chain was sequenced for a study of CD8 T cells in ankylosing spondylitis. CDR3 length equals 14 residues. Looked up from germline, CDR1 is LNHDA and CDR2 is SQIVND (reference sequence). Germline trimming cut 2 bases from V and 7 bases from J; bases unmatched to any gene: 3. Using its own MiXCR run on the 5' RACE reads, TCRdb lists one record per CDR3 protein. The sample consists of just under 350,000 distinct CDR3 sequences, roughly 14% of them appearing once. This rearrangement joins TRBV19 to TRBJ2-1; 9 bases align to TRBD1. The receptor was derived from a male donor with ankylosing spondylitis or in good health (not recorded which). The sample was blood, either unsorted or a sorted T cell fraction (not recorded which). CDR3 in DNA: TGTGCCAGTAGTATAACAGGGGGCGGGAATGAGCAGTTCTTC. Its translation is CASSITGGGNEQFF.